The source of this T cell receptor beta chain is a study of follicular helper T cells after annual influenza vaccination (dated by TCRdb to 2017 to 2019). Study-wide context: Blood was drawn on days 0, 7 and 28 after each seasonal influenza vaccination. To look at recall of cTfh clones, some subjects were tracked through successive annual vaccinations covering the 2013-2014, 2014-2015 and 2015-2016 seasons. One week after vaccination, a second recruited cohort of eleven to twelve subjects (Table S1) displayed a similar ICOS+CD38+ cTfh response. Multi-year samples were available from six subjects, with four subjects covering two vaccination seasons and two subjects covering three seasons. Samples from 2013-2014 were cryopreserved, whereas samples from about 2015 were processed immediately after collection.

From the germline V gene (reference sequence), CDR1 is MNHNY and CDR2 is SVGAGI. The CDR3 sequence holds 14 residues, the cysteine and phenylalanine included. CDR3 DNA is the only sequence kept; it has 42 bases, read in frame from the first base. From V the trimming removes 6 bases and from J it removes 8 bases, while the gene matches leave 6 bases of the junction unaccounted for. The time point label on this specimen signifies: 2014-2015 season, 7 days after vaccination. TCRB sequencing was used to follow sorted CD4 subsets from the blood of adults before and after they were given the seasonal inactivated influenza vaccine (Fluvarix). Subjects were considered eligible if community-dwelling and if influenza vaccine had not been received in the prior 6 months. Exclusions included influenza vaccine contraindications, substance abuse, HIV/AIDS, active malignancy, immunomodulatory medication and active illness such as respiratory infection. Per time point, between about 40 and 110 mL of blood was sampled. Circulating Tfh were defined as non-naive CD4+CXCR5+PD-1+ cells and sorted into ICOS+CD38+ and ICOS-CD38- fractions. Either Ficoll-Paque PLUS or SepMate separation was used to isolate PBMC. Before DNA was extracted, the cell subsets were sorted from PBMC using a BD FACS Aria.

Overall study results and their limits: Successive annual vaccinations recalled a recurring oligoclonal ICOS+CD38+ cTfh response that included tetramer and AIM influenza-specific clonotypes. Day 7 ICOS+CD38+ clones were most often found later in ICOS-CD38- cTfh, suggesting that subset may serve as a memory reservoir. Because only about 9.5-22% of the analyzed cells gave productive TCRB sequences, there was no way to sample rare clonotypes. ICOS+CD38+ cTfh clonality correlated with the frequency of that population, and its change correlated with the change in circulating plasmablast frequency.

About this clone itself: Its antigen is still unknown. The record has no base qualities; no much larger clone is one base away.

Libraries were constructed by the immunoSEQ multiplex PCR assay. Adaptive Biotechnologies handled the TCRB amplification, library preparation, sequencing and preliminary bioinformatics at Survey level resolution. For TCRB sequencing, genomic DNA from sorted cTfh populations was amplified by multiplex PCR. From the authors' description of their analysis: Clonality was calculated in R as 1 minus normalized Shannon entropy, and the Gini index was computed with the R package ineq. The overlap score was defined as the summed counts of shared sequences divided by the total counts of all sequences in both compared samples. Fisher's exact test, with an assumed theoretical repertoire of 10^7 TCRB sequences, was used to assess the significance of shared clonotypes. The table was pulled from immuneACCESS by TCRdb, which kept in-frame rearrangements only. Such tables lose some clones; where checked, under half of the loss comes from unresolved V genes, and the rest has no known cause. V and J calls and clone size are those listed in that table; D and trimming were worked out from the DNA. Present in this sample are 15,000 or so clones, about four fifths of which were seen just once. Clones ranked in the top ten supply 1.3% of the sample.

The sequence was obtained from an adult who received the influenza vaccine. The rearranged chain carries TRBV6-6 and TRBJ1-4, with 10 bases in between that match TRBD1. Sequencing was performed on CXCR5+ CD38- circulating T follicular helper cells from blood, taken 7 days after influenza vaccination. The sample's cell subset or site label is to be understood as: circulating Tfh, non-naive CD4+CXCR5+PD-1+ (ICOS+CD38+ or ICOS-CD38-). The CDR3 reads as follows: CASSQTGGREKLFF. The bases read TGTGCCAGCAGCCAGACAGGGGGCCGGGAAAAACTGTTTTTT.